This T cell receptor (beta chain) was sequenced for a study of blood T cell repertoires in COVID-19. V shed 2 bases, J shed 0 bases, and the junction held 3 bases outside the gene matches. The CDR3 spans 15 residues. Germline V gene lookup returns CDR1 LNHNV and CDR2 YYDKDF (reference sequence). Assay: immunoSEQ multiplex PCR; the TCRdb copy retains only in-frame clones and omits some. The data show about 120,000 clones, with 82% seen just once and about 12% held by the top ten. This rearrangement joins TRBV15 to TRBJ2-7; 8 bases are shared with TRBD1. Sequenced sample: peripheral blood. The receptor was isolated from a human donor in a cohort sampled during active COVID-19. CDR3 sequence (DNA): TGTGCCACCAGCAGAAGGACAGGGCTCTCCTACGAGCAGTACTTC. This sequence encodes CATSRRTGLSYEQYF.